This T cell receptor (beta chain) was captured in a study of cytomegalovirus exposure and HLA in healthy donors. This PCR relied on a set of 60 Vbeta primers and 13 Jbeta primers. Profiling relied on immunoSEQ multiplex PCR, and the TCRdb table lists in-frame clones only, not all of them. The sample yields roughly 280,000 clones, 65% to 85% seen once. Germline loops: CDR1 MDHEN, CDR2 SYDVKM. V was clipped by 6 bases and J by 2 bases; unmatched bases: 11. The CDR3 sequence is 16 residues long. As concerns this clone: Its target is not known.

Study outcomes and limitations: The productive fraction for most TCR beta V segments was about 87% or about 30% in an earlier analysis.

The sample consisted of PBMCs. The receptor's source is a female donor in good health and CMV-seronegative. The rearrangement uses TRBV28 and TRBJ2-3; the match to TRBD1 covers 7 bases. CDR3: CASSLILGTATDTQYF. As DNA, the CDR3 is TGTGCCAGCAGCCTGATACTCGGGACAGCCACAGATACGCAGTATTTT.